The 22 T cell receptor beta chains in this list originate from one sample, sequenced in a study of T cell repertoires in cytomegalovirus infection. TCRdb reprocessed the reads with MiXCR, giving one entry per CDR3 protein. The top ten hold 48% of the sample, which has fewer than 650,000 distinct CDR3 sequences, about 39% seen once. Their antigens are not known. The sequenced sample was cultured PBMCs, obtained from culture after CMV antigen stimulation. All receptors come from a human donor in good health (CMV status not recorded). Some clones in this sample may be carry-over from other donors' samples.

The CDR3 DNA follows: TGTGCCAGCCGTAGCGGGGACGGAGACTTCTACGAGCAGTACTTC. Translated, it gives CASRSGDGDFYEQYF. This chain links TRBV27 with TRBJ2-7; 8 nucleotides match TRBD2. CDR3 length: 15 residues. Germline loops: CDR1 MNHEY, CDR2 SMNVEV (reference sequence). After removal of 8 bases from V and 3 bases from J, the junction contained 12 bases not matched to a gene.

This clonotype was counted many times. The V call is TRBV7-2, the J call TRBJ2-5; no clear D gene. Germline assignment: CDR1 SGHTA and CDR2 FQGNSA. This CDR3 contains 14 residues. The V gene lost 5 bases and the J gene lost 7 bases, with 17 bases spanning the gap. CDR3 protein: CASSALRALGTQYF. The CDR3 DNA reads TGTGCCAGCAGCGCTTTACGGGCCCTGGGGACCCAGTACTTC.

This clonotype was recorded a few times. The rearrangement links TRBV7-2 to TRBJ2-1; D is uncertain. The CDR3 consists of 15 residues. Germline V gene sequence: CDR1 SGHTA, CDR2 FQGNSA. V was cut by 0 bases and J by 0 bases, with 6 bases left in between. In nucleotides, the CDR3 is TGTGCCAGCAGCTTAGCGGAACGCTCCTACAATGAGCAGTTCTTC. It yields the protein CASSLAERSYNEQFF.

CDR3 region: CASSPDFGTSRYEQYF. CDR3 nucleotides: TGTGCCAGCAGTCCCGATTTTGGGACTAGCCGGTACGAGCAGTACTTC. The J gene is TRBJ2-7, the V gene TRBV6-1; 9 bases agree with TRBD2. The CDR3 is made up of 16 amino acids. The V segment lost 5 bases and the J segment 4 bases; nucleotides outside the gene matches: 12. The V gene's germline CDR1 is MNHNS and CDR2 SASEGT.

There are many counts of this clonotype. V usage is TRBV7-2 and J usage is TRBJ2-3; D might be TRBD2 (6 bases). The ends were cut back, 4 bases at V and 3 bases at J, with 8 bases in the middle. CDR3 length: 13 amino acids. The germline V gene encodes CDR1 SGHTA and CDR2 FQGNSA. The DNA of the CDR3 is TGTGCCAGCAGCTCGGGGGAGACAGATACGCAGTATTTT. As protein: CASSSGETDTQYF. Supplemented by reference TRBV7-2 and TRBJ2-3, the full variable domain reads GAGVSQSPSNKVTEKGKDVELRCDPISGHTALYWYRQSLGQGLEFLIYFQGNSAPDKSGLPSDRFSAERTGGSVSTLTIQRTQQEDSAVYLCASSSGETDTQYFGPGTRLTVL.

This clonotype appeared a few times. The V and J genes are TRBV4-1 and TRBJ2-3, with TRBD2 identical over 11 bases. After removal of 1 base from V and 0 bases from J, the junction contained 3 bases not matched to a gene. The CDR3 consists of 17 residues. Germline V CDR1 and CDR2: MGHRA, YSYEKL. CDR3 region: CASSQAGTSGSTDTQYF. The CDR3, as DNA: TGCGCCAGCAGCCAAGCCGGGACTAGCGGTAGCACAGATACGCAGTATTTT.

Written as DNA, the CDR3 is TGTGCCAGCAGCTTGAGGGACAGACTCTACGAGCAGTACTTC. It yields the protein CASSLRDRLYEQYF. The chain couples TRBV7-2 to TRBJ2-7; TRBD1 agrees at 7 bases. V lost 3 bases to trimming and J lost 3 bases; unmatched junction nucleotides: 5. The V gene's germline CDR1 is SGHTA and CDR2 FQGNSA. CDR3 length equals 14 residues.

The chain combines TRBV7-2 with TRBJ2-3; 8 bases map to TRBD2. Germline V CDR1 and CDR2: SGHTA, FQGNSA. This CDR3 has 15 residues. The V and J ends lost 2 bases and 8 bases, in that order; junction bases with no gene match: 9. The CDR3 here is CASSLTGTRMGTQYF. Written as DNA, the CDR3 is TGTGCCAGCAGCTTAACCGGGACTAGGATGGGTACGCAGTATTTT.

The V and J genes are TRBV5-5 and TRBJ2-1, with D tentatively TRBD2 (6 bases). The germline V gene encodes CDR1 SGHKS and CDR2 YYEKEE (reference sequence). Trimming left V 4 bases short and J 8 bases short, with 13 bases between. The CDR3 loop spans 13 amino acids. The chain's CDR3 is CASSAGGVDEQFF. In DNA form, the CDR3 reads TGTGCCAGCAGCGCCGGCGGGGTCGATGAGCAGTTCTTC.

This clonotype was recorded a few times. The CDR3: CASSYGNGYTF. CDR3 sequence (DNA): TGTGCCAGCAGTTACGGAAATGGCTACACCTTC. V is TRBV6-2 or TRBV6-3 and J is TRBJ1-2; no reliable D call. The V and J ends lost 2 bases and 6 bases respectively, with 4 bases between them. The CDR3 extends over 11 amino acids. Per germline, CDR1 MNHEY and CDR2 SVGEGT.

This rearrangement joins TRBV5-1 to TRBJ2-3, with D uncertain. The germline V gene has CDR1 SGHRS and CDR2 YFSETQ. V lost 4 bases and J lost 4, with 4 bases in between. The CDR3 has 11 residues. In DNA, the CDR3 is TGCGCCAGCAGCCAGTCAGATACGCAGTATTTT. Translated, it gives CASSQSDTQYF.

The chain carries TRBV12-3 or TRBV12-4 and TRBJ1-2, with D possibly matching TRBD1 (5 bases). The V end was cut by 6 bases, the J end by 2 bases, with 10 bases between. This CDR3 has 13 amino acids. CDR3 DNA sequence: TGTGCCAGCAGAGGGGACGGGAACTATGGCTACACCTTC. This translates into CASRGDGNYGYTF.

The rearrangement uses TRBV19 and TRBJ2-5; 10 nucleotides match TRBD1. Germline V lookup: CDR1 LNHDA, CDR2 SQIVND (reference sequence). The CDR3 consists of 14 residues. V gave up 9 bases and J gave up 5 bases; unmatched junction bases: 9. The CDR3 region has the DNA TGTGCCAGCCAGCCGACAGGGGGCGCGGAGACCCAGTACTTC. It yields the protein CASQPTGGAETQYF.

As DNA, the CDR3 is TGTGCCACCCCTACTCCGGGGCCGCACACTGAAGCTTTCTTT. Translating it yields CATPTPGPHTEAFF. V gene TRBV5-6 combines with J gene TRBJ1-1, with a weak D call TRBD1 (5 bases). The germline gives CDR1 SGHDT, CDR2 YYEEEE. This CDR3 has 14 residues. V shed 9 bases and J shed 3 bases, with 18 bases lying between them.

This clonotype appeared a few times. The CDR3 sequence is CASSQSFQADGTSTDTQYF. Here the CDR3 DNA reads TGCGCCAGCAGTCAATCGTTTCAGGCCGACGGAACTAGCACAGATACGCAGTATTTT. The chain employs TRBV23-1 and TRBJ2-3; D call uncertain. TRBV23-1 is placed among ORFs of uncertain function. This CDR3 has 19 amino acids. V lost 0 bases to trimming and J lost 0 bases, with 19 bases between them.

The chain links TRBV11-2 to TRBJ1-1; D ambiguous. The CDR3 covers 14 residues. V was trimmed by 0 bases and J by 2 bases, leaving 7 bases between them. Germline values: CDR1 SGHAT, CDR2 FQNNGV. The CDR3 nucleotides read TGTGCCAGCAGCTTAGACCACGTTAACACTGAAGCTTTCTTT. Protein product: CASSLDHVNTEAFF.

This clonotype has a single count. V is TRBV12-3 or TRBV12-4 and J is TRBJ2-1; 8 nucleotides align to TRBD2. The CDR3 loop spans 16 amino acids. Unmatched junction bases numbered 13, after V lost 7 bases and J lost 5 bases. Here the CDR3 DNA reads TGTGCCAGCAAGCAAGTAACTAGCGGAACCGACAATGAGCAGTTCTTC. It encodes CASKQVTSGTDNEQFF.

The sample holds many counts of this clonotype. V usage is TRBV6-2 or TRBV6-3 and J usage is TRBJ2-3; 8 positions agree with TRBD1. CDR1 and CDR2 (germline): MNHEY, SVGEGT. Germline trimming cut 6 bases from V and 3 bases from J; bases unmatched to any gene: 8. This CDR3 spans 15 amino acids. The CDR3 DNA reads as TGTGCCAGCAGCCCCGGGACAGGACGTACAGATACGCAGTATTTT. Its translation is CASSPGTGRTDTQYF.

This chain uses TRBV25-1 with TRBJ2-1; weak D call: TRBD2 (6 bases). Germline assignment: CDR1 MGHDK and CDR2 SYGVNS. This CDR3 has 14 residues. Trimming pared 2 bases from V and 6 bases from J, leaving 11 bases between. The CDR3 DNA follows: TGTGCCAGCAGTGAAGAGGGAGCGGGCAATGAGCAGTTCTTC. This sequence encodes CASSEEGAGNEQFF.

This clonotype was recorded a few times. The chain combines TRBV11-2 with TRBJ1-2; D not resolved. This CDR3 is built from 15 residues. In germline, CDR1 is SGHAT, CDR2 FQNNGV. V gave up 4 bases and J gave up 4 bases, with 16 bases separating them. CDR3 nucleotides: TGTGCCAGCAGCTCTCCATCTGGACCGCGCTATGGCTACACCTTC. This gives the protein CASSSPSGPRYGYTF.

The CDR3, as DNA: TGTGCCAGTAGTATTGAAGACAGACCTAACTCCTACGAGCAGTACTTC. It yields the protein CASSIEDRPNSYEQYF. V and J are TRBV19 and TRBJ2-7, with D possibly being TRBD1 (5 bases). V was shortened by 3 bases and J by 0 bases, with 15 bases between the two germline ends. Germline assignment: CDR1 LNHDA and CDR2 SQIVND (reference sequence). CDR3 size: 16 residues. The full variable domain, with the rest looked up from reference TRBV19 and TRBJ2-7, is DGGITQSPKYLFRKEGQNVTLSCEQNLNHDAMYWYRQDPGQGLRLIYYSQIVNDFQKGDIAEGYSVSREKKESFPLTVTSAQKNPTAFYLCASSIEDRPNSYEQYFGPGTRLTVT.

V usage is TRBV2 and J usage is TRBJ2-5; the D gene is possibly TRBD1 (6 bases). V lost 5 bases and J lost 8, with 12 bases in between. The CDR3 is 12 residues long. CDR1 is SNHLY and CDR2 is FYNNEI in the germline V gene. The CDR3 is CASSSYRDTQYF. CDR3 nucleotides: TGTGCCAGCAGTTCATACAGGGATACCCAGTACTTC.